The 8 T cell receptor beta chains below come from one sample, sequenced in a study of blood T cell repertoires in COVID-19. Method: immunoSEQ multiplex PCR; TCRdb's copy keeps in-frame clones and lacks some. The sample contains fewer than 150,000 clones, about four fifths of which appear only once. The specimen was peripheral blood. The receptors derive from a man at least 80 years old with acute or convalescent COVID-19.

The chain employs TRBV9 and TRBJ2-3; D is undetermined. The CDR3 is made up of 14 amino acids. Germline V lookup: CDR1 SGDLS, CDR2 YYNGEE. Trimming removed 3 bases from V and 6 bases from J, with 14 bases in between. The CDR3 coding sequence is TGTGCCAGCAGCGCCAGTATTGGTAAGGATACGCAGTATTTT. Its translation is CASSASIGKDTQYF.

The gene calls are TRBV7-8 and TRBJ2-7; tentatively, D is TRBD2 (5 bases). With 5 bases removed from V and 5 bases from J, the gap between germline ends came to 7 bases. Germline values: CDR1 SGHVS, CDR2 FQNEAQ. The CDR3 is 11 amino acids. CDR3 DNA sequence: TGTGCCAGCAGCCCGGGGAACGAGCAGTACTTC. This encodes CASSPGNEQYF.

The gene calls are TRBV6-2 or TRBV6-3 and TRBJ2-2, with 8 bases aligning to TRBD1. The germline gives CDR1 MNHEY, CDR2 SVGEGT. V was pared by 2 bases and J by 2 bases, with 7 bases of the junction left unmatched. This CDR3 has 17 amino acids. The chain's CDR3 is CASSYTGTGANTGELFF. The CDR3 nucleotides are TGTGCCAGCAGTTACACAGGGACAGGTGCAAACACCGGGGAGCTGTTTTTT.

This sequence joins TRBV27 and TRBJ2-1, with 9 bases matching TRBD2. Germline CDR1 MNHEY, CDR2 SMNVEV (reference sequence). This CDR3 is built from 15 residues. The V gene end was trimmed by 10 bases and the J gene end by 10 bases; junction bases not matched to a gene: 17. The CDR3 spells CATTPPSGVVGEQFF. CDR3 sequence (DNA): TGTGCCACCACACCCCCTAGCGGGGTGGTAGGAGAGCAGTTCTTC.

The rearrangement uses TRBV5-8 and TRBJ1-5, with 9 bases that match TRBD1. After removal of 6 bases from V and 9 bases from J, the junction contained 16 bases not matched to a gene. This CDR3 has 16 amino acids. CDR1 is SGHTS, CDR2 YDEGEE, per germline. Written as DNA, the CDR3 is TGTGCCAGCAAAAGGGGCACAGGGGGCTATATGAGGCCCCAGCATTTT. Translating gives CASKRGTGGYMRPQHF.

The CDR3 here is CASSLLGQSNGYTF. CDR3 sequence (DNA): TGCGCCAGCAGCTTACTGGGACAGTCAAATGGCTACACCTTC. The rearrangement uses TRBV5-1 and TRBJ1-2, with 7 bases that match TRBD1. Unmatched junction bases numbered 7, after V lost 2 bases and J lost 6 bases. The germline CDR1 and CDR2 sequences are SGHRS and YFSETQ. The CDR3 covers 14 residues.

The chain links TRBV11-2 to TRBJ1-2; TRBD1 is a possible D gene (6 bases). CDR1 and CDR2 from the germline V gene are SGHAT and FQNNGV. CDR3 length equals 15 residues. Deletions cut 0 bases from V and 2 bases from J, with 10 bases between. This CDR3 is CASSLDSGDNYGYTF. CDR3 nucleotide sequence: TGTGCCAGCAGCTTAGATTCAGGGGACAACTATGGCTACACCTTC.

The DNA of the CDR3 is TGTGCCAGCAGCCCCGGGGGTTACGAGCAGTACTTC. It translates to CASSPGGYEQYF. The chain recombines TRBV11-3 with TRBJ2-7; weak D call: TRBD2 (6 bases). The CDR3 loop spans 12 amino acids. V was pared by 5 bases and J by 4 bases, with 9 bases between. Per germline, CDR1 SGHNT and CDR2 YENEEA.